The TCR beta chain described here comes from a study of cytomegalovirus exposure and HLA in healthy donors (dated by TCRdb to 2017 to 2019). Some background on the complete study: An earlier analysis of roughly 570 of the donors reported roughly 300 Gb of sequence data and 100 million to 120 million unique TCR beta sequences obtained from around 170 million T cells. About 310 gigabases of sequencing data and approximately 93 million unique TCR sequences were included in an early release covering about 620 HLA-typed donors. Of the roughly 400 genotyped donors, 70% to 90% were placed in the genetic ancestry cluster associated with self-reported Caucasian donors. The aim of the study was to test whether cataloging public T cell receptors could identify signatures of past pathogen exposure. Using immunosequencing, the study profiled T cell repertoires from 500 to 800 subjects and related those repertoires to cytomegalovirus serostatus. In addition to the first cohort of 666 subjects, a separate validation cohort of 130 or so different subjects was used. The study combined high-throughput TCR immunosequencing, statistical association of individual TCRs with disease status, and machine learning to predict cytomegalovirus infection status. To study patterns of TCR occurrence, a later analysis re-analyzed previously published TCR beta repertoires from 666 donors and added high-resolution HLA genotyping. Rather than drawing on any new phenotypic data, the later analysis identified candidate immune exposures from TCR beta sequences and the way those sequences occurred across donors. An earlier analysis of 587 of the donors applied high-throughput TCR beta sequencing to assess whether each TCR beta V gene segment acted as functional or pseudogenic. Donor age, sex, ethnicity and CMV serostatus were compiled alongside the repertoire data. A later genetic analysis took genome-wide SNP genotypes for about 55% of the 666 donors and used that subset as a discovery cohort. All discovery cohort repertoires had been generated using a single sequencing platform. Class I and class II HLA loci were covered by the typing at four-digit resolution. The number of donors typed differed by locus, with 629-630 for A, B, C, DRB1 and DQB1, 522 for DQA1, approximately 570 for DPA1, and 450 to 480 for DPB1. Several DR-DQ haplotypes were handled as single units for association and clustering because linkage in the cohort was strong. On average, roughly 250,000 unique TCR beta nucleotide sequences were sequenced per donor among roughly 430 genotyped donors of the cohort, with roughly 19% of those sequences being non-productive.

General conclusions and limits of the study: Strong co-occurrence of HLA alleles, especially DR and DQ, made assigning TCR associations to individual alleles difficult. A further reported finding was that TCR beta sequences accurately predicted the HLA-A and HLA-B alleles for most subjects in the first cohort. According to the authors, the approach could potentially be generalized to other disease states and immunological phenotypes. A later analysis associated 15,000 or so TCR beta sequences with specific HLA alleles at a false discovery rate of 0.05. Sequencing depth was assumed to be roughly uniform across donors in the presence/absence analyses, though that assumption may not hold. HLA typing was unavailable for some donors at each locus, so association tests used only the typed subset. The 87-base-pair reads could not distinguish some IMGT-functional V segments, including TRBV6-2 and TRBV6-3, so those segments were excluded. For the cohort, immune exposure information was limited to CMV serostatus. Compared with the approximately 700-donor mean, donors in an Asian-associated ancestry cluster had fewer N-insertions in productive TCRs, according to a later genetic analysis. Broadly in line with IMGT annotations, most TCR beta V segments showed up in productive rearrangements about 90% or about 30% of the time in an earlier analysis of 587 of the donors. A cluster of highly shared sequence variants was judged likely to be a technical artifact of the sequencing pipeline. A later genetic analysis associated a missense DCLRE1C variant with V-gene and J-gene trimming of TCR beta chains, and an independent cohort replicated the association. Roughly 17 rarely observed V segments, including chromosome 9 orphons, were excluded from the earlier analysis of almost 600 of the donors because counts were too low. In a later analysis, the rate of TCR association differed among HLA loci, with DRB1 alleles having the most associated TCRs and HLA-C alleles having the fewest. In a later analysis, HLA-associated TCR beta chains showed more clonal expansion and lower generation probabilities than non-associated chains that were equally common. In vitro tests confirmed that a few of the cytomegalovirus-associated TCR beta chains recognize cytomegalovirus antigens. Most TCR sequences were seen in very few donors, while some public TCRs were found in many individuals. Correlated functional status among segregating V segments might reflect linkage disequilibrium, but an unknown experimental factor could not be ruled out. Several of the top co-occurrence clusters appeared to be linked to parvovirus B19, influenza, CMV and Epstein-Barr virus, according to a later analysis. Only TCR beta chains were sequenced in this cohort, and the absence of alpha or paired-chain data limited detectable features. A later analysis found that most CMV-associated TCR beta chains appeared HLA-restricted, with HLA associations seemingly driven largely by CMV exposure. The study listed 150 to 200 TCR beta chains as associated with cytomegalovirus. The classifier was reported to diagnose cytomegalovirus status with high specificity and sensitivity in both the original and validation cohorts.

The cohort comprised approximately 700 healthy bone marrow donors. At the time of sampling, all cohort members were nominally healthy, though unrecorded immune exposures were likely present. The donor tested CMV seropositive and was one of the 289 seropositive cohort members. A peripheral blood sample was collected from each donor, and TCR beta sequencing was performed on peripheral blood mononuclear cells. Genomic DNA extraction from the blood cell samples was performed with the Qiagen DNeasy Blood Extraction Kit. With respect to this clone: Its recognized antigen is unknown. Base qualities are not recorded, but no much larger clone differs from it by a single base.

Libraries were made using the immunoSEQ multiplex PCR assay. A mixture of 60 forward primers for TCR Vbeta segments and 13 reverse primers for TCR Jbeta segments was used in the multiplex PCR. A multiplex PCR assay on genomic DNA amplified the CDR3 region of rearranged TCR beta genes. The amplified TCR beta libraries were sequenced on the Illumina HiSeq System as 87-base-pair reads. Turning to the authors' computational methods: In a later analysis, tens of millions of unique TCR beta chains were counted across the roughly 610 repertoires, and roughly 11 million of these chains were shared by at least two donors. A nearest-neighbor algorithm error-corrected the raw reads and collapsed the reads into unique sequences, merging closely related sequences to remove PCR and sequencing errors. To assign V, D and J gene segments, CDR3 sequences were aligned to IMGT reference sequences. For a sequence to be retained, a match of at least six nucleotides to both a V gene segment and a J gene segment was required. Rearrangements were called productive when the CDR3 lacked stop codons and stayed in frame with V and J; all others were non-productive. CDR3 was defined by IMGT convention, running from the second conserved V-encoded cysteine to the conserved J-encoded phenylalanine. Sequences without an unambiguous match to a single V gene segment were excluded from the earlier analysis of about 630 of the donors. An earlier analysis of under 750 of the donors called V segments functional above 56.7% productive rearrangements and segregating when the between-donor standard deviation exceeded 5%. To diagnose cytomegalovirus status from the catalog of TCR beta chain sequences, a statistical classification framework was built. A later analysis assigned V and J genes by comparing TCR nucleotide sequences with IMGT/GENE-DB human TR gene sequences. The TCRdist pipeline was used in a later analysis to assign CDR3 sequences and most-parsimonious VDJ recombination scenarios. In a later analysis, every TCR beta chain was defined by the combination of its CDR3 amino acid sequence and its V-gene family, and reads without a unique V-gene family were dropped. As a way to deal with suspected cross-contamination and a sequencing artifact, a later analysis dropped approximately 590 nucleotide sequences that were highly shared and had low generation probability. A later analysis calculated a clonal expansion index for each public chain from normalized within-repertoire ranks of inferred template counts. In a later analysis, generation probabilities were computed with a VDJ recombination model fitted to out-of-frame rearrangements, and the resulting probabilities were checked against IGoR. In a later analysis, TCR-TCR, TCR-HLA and TCR-CMV co-occurrence was scored with hypergeometric tests, and a repertoire-size bias correction was applied to TCR pairs. To estimate false discovery rates, a later analysis permuted the HLA or CMV assignments 20 times. In a later analysis, co-occurring TCRs were grouped using DBSCAN, with TCRdist sequence similarity added in when clustering inside HLA-allele-positive subsets. Repertoires with fewer than 30,000 or more than 120,000 public chains, plus five repertoires with anomalous nucleotide sharing, were excluded from co-occurrence clustering. Entries here come from immuneACCESS through TCRdb and include only in-frame sequences with V and J called. Some clones fail to appear in such tables; in the studies checked, an unresolved V gene covers under half of the shortfall, and the cause of the remainder is unknown. V and J calls plus clone size are reproduced from that table; the DNA served to infer D and trimming. The sample table lists approximately 140,000 clones, 50% to 75% of them with a count of one. The ten largest clones capture roughly 7% of the sample.

The CDR3, cysteine through phenylalanine, is 15 amino acids long. Solely the CDR3 DNA is kept, with 45 bases framed from the first base. V is cut by 1 base and J by 2 bases, and the space between the germline ends is 12 bases. CDR1 and CDR2 are read off the germline V gene as SNHLY and FYNNEI. The specimen was PBMCs. This TCR was sampled from a woman between 55 and 75 years old in good health and CMV-seropositive. The chain is made from TRBV2 and TRBJ2-7; a weak D assignment points to TRBD2 (5 bases agree). The CDR3 protein sequence reads: CASSEDRGEAYEQYF. Here is the DNA: TGTGCCAGCAGTGAAGACCGGGGTGAAGCCTACGAGCAGTACTTC.